This TCR beta chain was recorded in a study of vaccination and CD4 T cells after COVID-19. Study in general: SARS-CoV-2 positivity in convalescent patients was established by nasal swab PCR; under 10 had mild and one severe disease. Overlapping peptides covering the spike proteins of SARS-CoV-2, HCoV-NL63, HCoV-OC43 and HCoV-229E were added to stimulate cells. Taking of post-vaccine samples occurred a median approximately 67 days after dose two (range 14 to 241).

Treatment defined: roughly 11-day PBMC culture with coronavirus spike peptide pools or control peptides (ViraFEST assay). At the Johns Hopkins FTIC core, DNA taken from cultured CD4+ T cells was sequenced by way of the Oncomine TCR Beta short-read assay. TCRdb ran MiXCR on the PCR reads and lists one entry per CDR3 protein. Among some 15,000 distinct CDR3 sequences listed, approximately 51% were seen once. The V gene's germline CDR1 is DFQATT and CDR2 SNEGSKA (reference sequence). V was trimmed by 0 bases and J by 3 bases, leaving 8 bases between them. This CDR3 spans 13 amino acids. This clonotype was found a few times. Its antigen is unidentified.

The V gene is TRBV20-1, the J gene TRBJ2-5, with D hard to call. This TCR came from a human donor who had recovered from COVID-19. The source was CD4+ T cells from blood, cultured in vitro, collected before SARS-CoV-2 vaccination. This CDR3 reads CSARDTPEETQYF. The CDR3 DNA follows: TGCAGTGCTAGAGATACCCCCGAAGAGACCCAGTACTTC.